This is a list of T cell receptor beta chains from one sample in a study of blood T cell repertoires in COVID-19. Profiled with immunoSEQ multiplex PCR; TCRdb holds only in-frame clones, not every one. The sample contains about 16,000 clones, around 88% of which appear only once. Material for sequencing was peripheral blood. These TCRs come from a human donor in a cohort sampled during active COVID-19. Each CDR3 is given with its conserved first and last residue. The D gene is left open where the match is weak. Size values are once, few and many counts, or a class for expanded clones, and some rows have none.

d_call	v_call	j_call	clone_size	cdr3_aa	cdr3_nt
-	TRBV10-3	TRBJ2-1	-	CAIRDFRGMDNEQFF	TGTGCCATCAGGGACTTCCGGGGAATGGACAATGAGCAGTTCTTC
-	TRBV4-1	TRBJ1-2	-	CASSQEPGQRVAGYTF	TGCGCCAGCAGCCAAGAACCGGGACAACGGGTAGCTGGCTACACCTTC
TRBD1	TRBV29-1	TRBJ1-1	-	CSVGTVPGWTEAFF	TGCAGCGTGGGGACAGTTCCCGGATGGACTGAAGCTTTCTTT
-	TRBV27	TRBJ2-7	-	CASSKAETYEQYF	TGTGCCAGCAGTAAAGCGGAAACCTACGAGCAGTACTTC
-	TRBV12-3/TRBV12-4	TRBJ1-5	-	CASRSSLNQPQHF	TGTGCCAGCAGAAGTAGCTTAAATCAGCCCCAGCATTTT
-	TRBV29-1	TRBJ2-7	-	CSVEGPGHQYEQYF	TGCAGCGTCGAAGGCCCGGGACACCAATACGAGCAGTACTTC
TRBD1	TRBV9	TRBJ2-6	once	CASSARDRGFGANVLTF	TGTGCCAGCAGCGCCCGGGACAGGGGGTTTGGGGCCAACGTCCTGACTTTC
-	TRBV25-1	TRBJ1-1	-	CASRLGLTTEAFF	TGTGCCAGCAGGCTGGGACTGACGACTGAAGCTTTCTTT
-	TRBV12-3/TRBV12-4	TRBJ2-1	few	CASSSNDNEQFF	TGTGCCAGCAGTTCCAATGACAATGAGCAGTTCTTC
-	TRBV4-1	TRBJ2-7	-	CASSKEPPGTWGEQYF	TGCGCCAGCAGCAAAGAGCCACCAGGGACATGGGGAGAGCAGTACTTC
-	TRBV15	TRBJ1-1	-	CATERGGMNTEAFF	TGTGCCACCGAACGAGGAGGGATGAACACTGAAGCTTTCTTT
TRBD1	TRBV30	TRBJ2-3	-	CAWTHDRGLADTQYF	TGTGCCTGGACCCACGACAGGGGGCTGGCAGATACGCAGTATTTT
-	TRBV10-1	TRBJ2-7	-	CASSDPGRAPYEQYF	TGCGCCAGCAGTGACCCCGGCAGGGCCCCCTACGAGCAGTACTTC
-	TRBV4-1	TRBJ1-1	-	CASSHLRGNTEAFF	TGCGCCAGCAGCCACCTACGGGGGAACACTGAAGCTTTCTTT
TRBD2	TRBV14	TRBJ2-7	-	CASSTSGGDYEQYF	TGTGCCAGCAGCACCAGCGGGGGTGACTACGAGCAGTACTTC
TRBD1	TRBV7-9	TRBJ1-2	-	CASSTYRGSGYGYTF	TGTGCCAGCAGCACCTACAGGGGAAGTGGGTATGGCTACACCTTC
TRBD1	TRBV7-2	TRBJ1-2	-	CASTPDRAYGYTF	TGTGCCAGCACCCCTGACAGGGCCTATGGCTACACCTTC
TRBD2	TRBV4-1	TRBJ2-2	few	CASSLPRGNANTGELFF	TGCGCCAGCAGCCTCCCGCGGGGGAACGCGAACACCGGGGAGCTGTTTTTT
-	TRBV28	TRBJ1-6	once	CASSLWGRGLHTPVNSPLHF	TGTGCCAGCAGTTTATGGGGCAGGGGTCTTCACACTCCAGTCAATTCACCCCTCCACTTT
-	TRBV7-9	TRBJ1-1	-	CASSLGHQNTEAFF	TGTGCCAGCAGCTTAGGACACCAGAACACTGAAGCTTTCTTT